This T cell receptor beta chain was profiled in a study of technical replicates of blood from several donors (TCRdb year 2017). This clone was found once. Its binding antigen is unknown. No clone much larger than this one lies a single base away; base qualities are absent. Libraries were constructed by the immunoSEQ multiplex PCR assay. Imported from immuneACCESS, the table was reduced by TCRdb to in-frame sequences with V and J called. These copies leave out some clones; in studies compared against another copy, an unresolved V gene accounts for under half, and the cause of the remainder is not known. The sample data list tens of thousands of clones, and 95% of these were observed just once. Around 0.3% of the sample comes from the top ten. At the junction V is shortened by 5 bases and J by 12 bases, with 13 bases in between. From the germline V gene (reference sequence), CDR1 is DFQATT and CDR2 is SNEGSKA. Including the terminal cysteine and phenylalanine, the CDR3 comprises 11 residues. The retained sequence is limited to the CDR3, 33 bases, with the frame set at the first base.

The TCR originated in a human donor in good health. Source material: T cells isolated from PBMCs. Recombination connected TRBV20-1 to TRBJ1-4; matching of 5 bases hints at TRBD1 as the D gene. This receptor carries the CDR3 CSAESRVELFF. The bases are TGCAGTGCTGAGAGCAGGGTGGAACTGTTTTTT.